This T cell receptor (beta chain) was sequenced in a study of blood T cell repertoires in COVID-19. From germline, CDR1 is SGHNT and CDR2 YYREEE (reference sequence). The CDR3 length is 12 residues. The V and J ends lost 5 bases and 7 bases respectively, with 12 bases between them. Profiling relied on immunoSEQ multiplex PCR, and the TCRdb table lists in-frame clones only, not all of them. The table lists about 97,000 clones, approximately 90% of them singletons, with around 1.7% in the top ten. The chain recombines TRBV5-4 with TRBJ1-1; perhaps TRBD1 as D (5 bases). What was sequenced was peripheral blood. The receptor comes from a man between 60 and 75 years old with acute or convalescent COVID-19. This CDR3 is CASSLTTGEAFF. CDR3 nucleotide sequence: TGTGCCAGCAGTCTTACAACAGGTGAAGCTTTCTTT.